This TCR beta chain emerged from a study of T-cell memory formation after mild COVID-19. TCRdb reprocessed the 5' RACE reads via MiXCR and lists one record per CDR3 protein. The data hold under 600,000 distinct CDR3 sequences, with less than 25% observed a single time. Trimming stripped 11 bases from V and 3 bases from J, with 5 bases between. Germline V gene data show CDR1 as MNHEY and CDR2 as SVGAGI. This CDR3 is built from 9 residues. The V gene is TRBV6-5, the J gene TRBJ2-7; D not certain. This receptor was identified in an adult woman who had mild COVID-19 (a few samples of this study predate the infection). Cell type and time point are not known. The sequenced material came from PBMCs or a T cell subset sorted from them (not recorded which). The DNA for the CDR3 is TGTGCCGTCGGCTACGAGCAGTACTTC. This gives the protein CAVGYEQYF.